Each of the 27 T cell receptor beta chains below was sequenced from the same sample in a study of T cell changes during pregnancy in multiple sclerosis. Sequenced by immunoSEQ multiplex PCR; TCRdb stores in-frame clones only, minus some. This sample yields about 40,000 clones, of which nearly 90% are seen a single time; over 0.85% belongs to the top ten. The sample consisted of CD4+ T cells from peripheral blood mononuclear cells, taken after pregnancy. The origin of the receptors is a female donor with multiple sclerosis, enrolled in a pregnancy study.

The chain has TRBV15 and TRBJ2-6, with D unresolved. Germline values: CDR1 LNHNV, CDR2 YYDKDF (reference sequence). V gave up 8 bases and J gave up 3 bases, with 8 bases separating them. This CDR3 has 13 residues. The CDR3 region is CATEFSGANVLTF. CDR3 nucleotide sequence: TGTGCCACCGAATTTAGTGGGGCCAACGTCCTGACTTTC. Complete variable domain (other parts from reference TRBV15 and TRBJ2-6): DAMVIQNPRYQVTQFGKPVTLSCSQTLNHNVMYWYQQKSSQAPKLLFHYYDKDFNNEADTPDNFQSRRPNTSFCFLDIRSPGLGDTAMYLCATEFSGANVLTFGAGSRLTVL.

J is TRBJ2-2 and V is TRBV28; D is unresolved. Germline lookup yields CDR1 MDHEN and CDR2 SYDVKM. V was clipped by 2 bases and J by 4 bases, with 11 bases between them. This CDR3 region has 15 residues. The CDR3 protein is CASSLALRSTGELFF. Here the CDR3 DNA reads TGTGCCAGCAGTTTAGCCTTGCGGAGCACCGGGGAGCTGTTTTTT.

This clone was seen once. This chain uses TRBV5-1 with TRBJ2-5; 7 bases match TRBD1. V lost 6 bases to trimming and J lost 4 bases; unmatched junction nucleotides: 12. This CDR3 region has 15 residues. Germline values: CDR1 SGHRS, CDR2 YFSETQ. In DNA, the CDR3 is TGCGCCAGCAAGAAGACGACAGGGAACGGAGAGACCCAGTACTTC. It codes for CASKKTTGNGETQYF.

CDR3 amino acids: CSVEGQLNTEAFF. Written as DNA, the CDR3 is TGCAGCGTTGAGGGACAGCTGAACACTGAAGCTTTCTTT. This rearrangement joins TRBV29-1 to TRBJ1-1; 7 bases match TRBD1. Looked up from germline, CDR1 is SQVTM and CDR2 is ANQGSEA. The CDR3 runs 13 residues. Trimming removed 3 bases from V and 0 bases from J; junction bases left unmatched: 1.

The chain carries TRBV9 and TRBJ1-2; TRBD1 is a possible D gene (5 bases). Germline V gene data show CDR1 as SGDLS and CDR2 as YYNGEE. V lost 4 bases to trimming and J lost 3 bases, with 10 bases between them. The CDR3 is made up of 13 amino acids. Here the CDR3 DNA reads TGTGCCAGCAGCATGACGGGGGACTATGGCTACACCTTC. Translating gives CASSMTGDYGYTF.

V gene TRBV6-6 combines with J gene TRBJ1-5, with D possibly matching TRBD1 (6 bases). The ends were cut back, 7 bases at V and 9 bases at J, with 22 bases in the middle. The CDR3 has 15 residues. The germline gives CDR1 MNHNY, CDR2 SVGAGI (reference sequence). CDR3 DNA sequence: TGTGCCAGCAAAACCTTAGCAGGGGCGGGTGGGCCCCAGCATTTT. It codes for CASKTLAGAGGPQHF.

The gene calls are TRBV7-6 and TRBJ2-7, with a tentative D call TRBD2 (7 bases). With 5 bases removed from V and 1 base from J, the gap between germline ends came to 15 bases. The CDR3 totals 15 residues. Germline V gene lookup returns CDR1 SGHVS and CDR2 FNYEAQ. This chain's CDR3 is CASSQVGGPSYEQYF. CDR3 DNA: TGTGCCAGCAGCCAGGTGGGGGGGCCATCCTACGAGCAGTACTTC.

The V gene is TRBV5-1, the J gene TRBJ2-2, with D possibly TRBD1 on 5 matching bases. The CDR3 runs 14 residues. The V and J ends lost 0 bases and 4 bases respectively, with 7 bases between them. Germline CDR1 and CDR2: SGHRS and YFSETQ. As DNA, the CDR3 is TGCGCCAGCAGCTTGGCCAGGGCCACCGGGGAGCTGTTTTTT. This encodes CASSLARATGELFF. Supplemented by reference TRBV5-1 and TRBJ2-2, the full variable domain reads KAGVTQTPRYLIKTRGQQVTLSCSPISGHRSVSWYQQTPGQGLQFLFEYFSETQRNKGNFPGRFSGRQFSNSRSEMNVSTLELGDSALYLCASSLARATGELFFGEGSRLTVL.

The CDR3 DNA sequence: TGTGCCAGCAGCGACCGGGACAGGGGGAACGAGCAGTACTTC. Its protein product is CASSDRDRGNEQYF. V usage is TRBV11-1 and J usage is TRBJ2-7; 11 bases agree with TRBD1. V gave up 5 bases and J gave up 5 bases; unmatched junction bases: 5. Germline CDR1 is SGHAT and CDR2 is FQDESV (reference sequence). This CDR3 contains 14 residues.

The chain links TRBV6-1 to TRBJ2-7, with TRBD2 matching over 12 bases. V shed 3 bases and J 2 bases; nucleotides not matched to a gene: 5. The CDR3 is made up of 16 amino acids. Germline CDR1 MNHNS, CDR2 SASEGT. CDR3 sequence: CASSDRTSGAPYEQYF. The DNA of the CDR3 is TGTGCCAGCAGTGACCGGACTAGCGGGGCCCCCTACGAGCAGTACTTC.

J is TRBJ1-5 and V is TRBV6-6; D is undetermined. The CDR3 runs to 15 residues. V lost 6 bases to trimming and J lost 0 bases, with 12 bases between them. Looked up from germline, CDR1 is MNHNY and CDR2 is SVGAGI (reference sequence). The CDR3 loop is CASSLTHYSNQPQHF. The CDR3, as DNA: TGTGCCAGCAGCCTGACACATTATAGCAATCAGCCCCAGCATTTT.

The chain couples TRBV5-1 to TRBJ2-5; 12 bases fit TRBD2. The CDR3 covers 15 residues. With V trimmed by 4 bases and J by 5 bases, 6 bases remained unmatched. Germline V gives CDR1 SGHRS, CDR2 YFSETQ. In DNA form, the CDR3 reads TGCGCCAGCAGCCCTAGCGGGGGGGCTCGGGAGACCCAGTACTTC. Protein sequence: CASSPSGGARETQYF.

This clone was observed a single time. This chain connects TRBV28 to TRBJ1-3; D unclear. The CDR3 runs to 16 residues. Germline V CDR1 and CDR2: MDHEN, SYDVKM. Deletions cut 5 bases from V and 2 bases from J, with 16 bases between. The CDR3 loop is CASSPNLRITGNTIYF. The CDR3 nucleotides read TGTGCCAGCAGTCCCAATCTGAGAATAACTGGAAACACCATATATTTT.

This chain connects TRBV11-1 to TRBJ2-7; 11 nucleotides align to TRBD2. Germline V gives CDR1 SGHAT, CDR2 FQDESV (reference sequence). The CDR3 sequence is 13 residues long. The ends lost 5 bases at V and 3 bases at J; junction bases unmatched: 0. CDR3 residues: CASSTSGGYEQYF. The CDR3 DNA is TGTGCCAGCAGCACTAGCGGGGGCTACGAGCAGTACTTC.

The J gene is TRBJ2-3, the V gene TRBV12-5; D might be TRBD1 (6 bases). CDR3 size: 18 residues. The germline V gene encodes CDR1 LGHNT and CDR2 FRNRAP. V was shortened by 0 bases and J by 0 bases, with 16 bases between the two germline ends. The DNA for the CDR3 is TGTGCTAGTGGTTTGGTTCTGGATGGACAGACTAGCACAGATACGCAGTATTTT. It translates to CASGLVLDGQTSTDTQYF.

J is TRBJ2-1 and V is TRBV6-1, with 13 bases fitting TRBD2. The junction had 5 bases not matched to a gene; V was cut back by 3 bases and J by 9 bases. This CDR3 contains 15 residues. Germline V CDR1 and CDR2: MNHNS, SASEGT. The chain's CDR3 is CASSEPGLAGPEQFF. CDR3 DNA: TGTGCCAGCAGTGAGCCGGGACTAGCGGGGCCTGAGCAGTTCTTC.

The J gene is TRBJ1-2, the V gene TRBV4-3; tentative D call: TRBD1 (5 bases). The CDR3 sequence is 16 residues long. V lost 1 base and J lost 4, with 16 bases in between. Germline V gene sequence: CDR1 LGHNA, CDR2 YSLEER. CDR3 bases: TGCGCCAGCAGCCAAGCTTTATTTGTTGACAGCTATGGCTACACCTTC. This sequence encodes CASSQALFVDSYGYTF.

J is TRBJ2-7 and V is TRBV30; TRBD1 matches at 7 bases. Germline assignment: CDR1 GTSNPN and CDR2 SVGIG (reference sequence). The CDR3 has 13 residues. J was trimmed by 4 bases and V by 1 base; bases with no gene match: 4. The CDR3 region has the DNA TGTGCCTGGAGTGAGGGACAGTTATACGAGCAGTACTTC. It codes for CAWSEGQLYEQYF.

This sequence joins TRBV9 and TRBJ2-7, with D possibly being TRBD1 (7 bases). The CDR3 runs 19 residues. V was clipped by 0 bases and J by 2 bases, with 24 bases between them. Germline CDR1 SGDLS, CDR2 YYNGEE. DNA of the CDR3: TGTGCCAGCAGCGTAGTCATGCGGACAGGACTAACCAAGCCCTACGAGCAGTACTTC. Protein sequence: CASSVVMRTGLTKPYEQYF.

V is TRBV28 and J is TRBJ1-3; no clear D gene. Looked up from germline, CDR1 is MDHEN and CDR2 is SYDVKM. The V end was cut by 8 bases, the J end by 0 bases, with 11 bases between. This CDR3 has 14 amino acids. The CDR3 bases are TGTGCCAGCCAAGAGTGGAGCTCTGGAAACACCATATATTTT. The encoded protein is CASQEWSSGNTIYF.

The chain carries TRBV5-1 and TRBJ2-7; D possibly corresponds to TRBD1 (6 bases). In germline, CDR1 is SGHRS, CDR2 YFSETQ. The V end was cut by 3 bases, the J end by 3 bases, with 19 bases between. This CDR3 is built from 16 residues. In DNA, the CDR3 is TGCGCCAGCAGCTCCAATGTGGACAGTTTGCGCTACGAGCAGTACTTC. This sequence encodes CASSSNVDSLRYEQYF.

For the CDR3, the DNA is TGCGCCAGCAGCTTGGGGGCCCCTGCAGGGGAAGGTGAGCAGTTCTTC. Its translation: CASSLGAPAGEGEQFF. This chain joins TRBV5-1 and TRBJ2-1, with D perhaps matching TRBD1 (6 bases). CDR3 length equals 16 residues. Germline CDR1 SGHRS, CDR2 YFSETQ. V was cut by 0 bases and J by 9 bases, with 19 bases left in between.

This clone was recorded only once. The chain uses TRBV11-2 and TRBJ2-2, with 8 bases aligning to TRBD2. The germline V gene encodes CDR1 SGHAT and CDR2 FQNNGV. The junction had 6 bases not matched to a gene; V was cut back by 3 bases and J by 0 bases. This CDR3 spans 17 amino acids. The CDR3 loop reads CASSFISGDANTGELFF. CDR3 sequence (DNA): TGTGCCAGCAGCTTCATTAGCGGGGACGCGAACACCGGGGAGCTGTTTTTT.

J is TRBJ1-6 and V is TRBV30; possible D gene TRBD1, 5 bases. V was shortened by 4 bases and J by 8 bases, with 12 bases between the two germline ends. The CDR3 runs 13 residues. Per the germline V gene, CDR1 is GTSNPN and CDR2 is SVGIG (reference sequence). In DNA form, the CDR3 reads TGTGCCTGGAATTGGGGCCTAGATTCACCCCTCCACTTT. Amino acids: CAWNWGLDSPLHF.

This chain joins TRBV19 and TRBJ1-6; the D gene is possibly TRBD1 (6 bases). Germline-derived CDR1 and CDR2 are LNHDA and SQIVND (reference sequence). The CDR3 has 16 residues. V was clipped by 4 bases and J by 9 bases, with 19 bases between them. CDR3 DNA: TGTGCCAGTAGTACGAGGCGGGGGCAGGGCGGTTCACCCCTCCACTTT. Translating gives CASSTRRGQGGSPLHF.

The V gene is TRBV30, the J gene TRBJ1-2; tentatively, D is TRBD1 (5 bases). Germline CDR1 reads GTSNPN; CDR2 reads SVGIG (reference sequence). Trimming shortened V by 2 bases and J by 4 bases, and 8 bases separated the two germline ends. The CDR3 contains 12 residues. The CDR3 here is CAWSRQIYGYTF. The CDR3 nucleotides are TGTGCCTGGAGTAGACAGATCTATGGCTACACCTTC.

The chain carries TRBV21-1 and TRBJ2-5; the table calls TRBD2, which could not be checked here. TRBV21-1 counts as a pseudogene. The CDR3 totals 13 residues. CDR3: CASSKGGQETQYF. The CDR3 DNA reads TGTGCCAGCAGCAAGGGGGGCCAAGAGACCCAGTACTTC.